The 25 T cell receptor beta chains presented below share a single source sample, sequenced in a study of blood T cell repertoires in COVID-19 (dated by TCRdb to 2019 to 2021). The library came from the immunoSEQ multiplex PCR assay. In its TCRdb copy, this immuneACCESS table keeps in-frame sequences only and misses some clones. Where compared with another copy, unresolved V genes explain less than half of these, and the others have no known cause. This sample lists over 250,000 clones; approximately 85% were detected once. The ten largest make up around 0.78% of the sample. The sequencing input was peripheral blood. All receptors come from a woman younger than 45 with acute or convalescent COVID-19.

V gene TRBV10-3 combines with J gene TRBJ1-5; 7 bases are a match to TRBD1. The V gene's germline CDR1 is ENHRY and CDR2 SYGVKD. V shed 3 bases and J 4 bases; nucleotides not matched to a gene: 12. The CDR3 runs 17 residues. The CDR3 sequence is CAISDPGQNSRNQPQHF. CDR3 in DNA: TGTGCCATCAGTGATCCGGGACAGAACTCCAGGAATCAGCCCCAGCATTTT.

The V call is TRBV5-1, the J call TRBJ1-6, with D perhaps TRBD1 (5 bases). This CDR3 has 17 amino acids. Trimming took off 0 bases at V and 1 base at J, with 11 bases between the two ends. Germline V gives CDR1 SGHRS, CDR2 YFSETQ. The CDR3 DNA sequence: TGCGCCAGCAGCTTGGTTGCCCAGGGATCCTATAATTCACCCCTCCACTTT. Protein: CASSLVAQGSYNSPLHF.

This sequence joins TRBV19 and TRBJ2-1, with TRBD2 identical over 12 bases. Germline lookup yields CDR1 LNHDA and CDR2 SQIVND (reference sequence). The ends lost 5 bases at V and 5 bases at J; junction bases unmatched: 10. This CDR3 is built from 17 residues. CDR3: CASSSPRTSGVHNEQFF. The CDR3 nucleotides read TGTGCCAGTAGTTCCCCCCGGACTAGCGGGGTCCACAATGAGCAGTTCTTC.

J is TRBJ1-6 and V is TRBV2, with TRBD1 identical over 7 bases. CDR3 length equals 14 residues. Germline values: CDR1 SNHLY, CDR2 FYNNEI. Unmatched junction bases numbered 10, after V lost 7 bases and J lost 10 bases. The chain's CDR3 is CASMSGGEGSPLHF. DNA for the CDR3: TGTGCCAGCATGTCAGGGGGAGAGGGATCACCCCTCCACTTT.

V is TRBV5-4 and J is TRBJ2-5, with 10 bases matching TRBD2. The CDR3 runs to 16 residues. Germline CDR1 and CDR2: SGHNT and YYREEE (reference sequence). V was clipped by 0 bases and J by 5 bases; unmatched bases: 7. The CDR3 bases are TGTGCCAGCAGCTTGGCCGCACTAGCGGGAAGCGAGACCCAGTACTTC. This translates into CASSLAALAGSETQYF. Based on the CDR3 plus reference TRBV5-4 and TRBJ2-5, the full variable domain is ETGVTQSPTHLIKTRGQQVTLRCSSQSGHNTVSWYQQALGQGPQFIFQYYREEENGRGNFPPRFSGLQFPNYSSELNVNALELDDSALYLCASSLAALAGSETQYFGPGTRLLVL.

CDR3 sequence reads: CASSQSDRSRAGNTIYF. In nucleotides, the CDR3 is TGTGCCAGCAGCCAATCGGACAGGTCCAGAGCTGGAAACACCATATATTTT. The chain uses TRBV2 and TRBJ1-3; 7 nucleotides match TRBD1. V dropped 6 bases and J dropped 2; count of bases not matched to a gene: 13. The CDR3 has 17 residues. Looked up from germline, CDR1 is SNHLY and CDR2 is FYNNEI.

This clone was seen a handful of times. This chain connects TRBV5-1 to TRBJ2-2, with 7 bases identical to TRBD2. The germline V gene encodes CDR1 SGHRS and CDR2 YFSETQ. V was clipped by 1 base and J by 2 bases; unmatched bases: 8. This CDR3 spans 17 amino acids. CDR3 region: CASSLKGSGLNTGELFF. CDR3 sequence (DNA): TGCGCCAGCAGCTTGAAGGGTAGCGGGCTAAACACCGGGGAGCTGTTTTTT.

The V gene is TRBV7-2, the J gene TRBJ1-4; the match to TRBD1 covers 7 bases. The ends lost 6 bases at V and 8 bases at J; junction bases unmatched: 12. The CDR3 contains 15 residues. In germline, CDR1 is SGHTA, CDR2 FQGNSA. CDR3 bases: TGTGCCAGCAGGCCAAGCGCAGGGGGGAGGGAAAAACTGTTTTTT. Translating it yields CASRPSAGGREKLFF.

This chain uses TRBV9 with TRBJ2-1; TRBD2 agrees at 8 bases. The CDR3 extends over 15 amino acids. After removal of 0 bases from V and 6 bases from J, the junction contained 5 bases not matched to a gene. Per the germline V gene, CDR1 is SGDLS and CDR2 is YYNGEE. The CDR3 region has the DNA TGTGCCAGCAGCGTAGTCGGGAGGGCCTTCAATGAGCAGTTCTTC. Its protein is CASSVVGRAFNEQFF.

The chain employs TRBV5-1 and TRBJ2-7; a weak D match, TRBD2 (6 bases). Trimming cost V 3 bases and J 0 bases, with 16 bases left between them. This CDR3 spans 16 amino acids. The V gene's germline CDR1 is SGHRS and CDR2 YFSETQ. CDR3 coding DNA: TGCGCCAGCAGCTACTACACGCGGGGTAGCTCCTACGAGCAGTACTTC. Encoded protein: CASSYYTRGSSYEQYF.

The chain carries TRBV3-1 (or the pseudogene TRBV3-2) and TRBJ2-1; 9 bases match TRBD1. The CDR3 runs 16 residues. Unmatched junction bases numbered 8, after V lost 3 bases and J lost 5 bases. Germline V lookup: CDR1 LGHDT, CDR2 YNNKEL (reference sequence). The CDR3 protein is CASSQDPGTGNNEQFF. Here the CDR3 DNA reads TGTGCCAGCAGCCAGGACCCCGGGACAGGGAACAATGAGCAGTTCTTC.

In this sample, this clone turned up once. The chain carries TRBV25-1 and TRBJ2-7, with D possibly TRBD2 on 5 matching bases. Trimming stripped 8 bases from V and 4 bases from J, with 9 bases between. CDR3 length equals 11 residues. Germline loops: CDR1 MGHDK, CDR2 SYGVNS. The CDR3 spells CASARGYEQYF. The DNA of the CDR3 is TGTGCCAGCGCCCGAGGGTACGAGCAGTACTTC.

V gene TRBV7-9 combines with J gene TRBJ1-5; possibly TRBD1 for D (5 bases). Germline CDR1 and CDR2: SEHNR and FQNEAQ (reference sequence). The CDR3 runs 17 residues. The germline V and J ends were trimmed by 1 base and 0 bases, with 13 bases remaining between them. The DNA for the CDR3 is TGTGCCAGCAGCTTAGGCCGGGGGGTTAGTAGCAATCAGCCCCAGCATTTT. Its translation is CASSLGRGVSSNQPQHF. Supplemented by reference TRBV7-9 and TRBJ1-5, the full variable domain reads DTGVSQNPRHKITKRGQNVTFRCDPISEHNRLYWYRQTLGQGPEFLTYFQNEAQLEKSRLLSDRFSAERPKGSFSTLEIQRTEQGDSAMYLCASSLGRGVSSNQPQHFGDGTRLSIL.

This clone was picked up a small number of times. J is TRBJ2-5 and V is TRBV5-4; maybe TRBD2 (5 bases). CDR3 size: 15 residues. The V end lost 3 bases, the J end lost 5 bases, and 17 bases lay between the germline ends. The germline V gene encodes CDR1 SGHNT and CDR2 YYREEE (reference sequence). The CDR3 region has the DNA TGTGCCAGCAGCTGGTCGTCCCCAACGGGGGAGACCCAGTACTTC. This encodes CASSWSSPTGETQYF.

V gene TRBV7-7 combines with J gene TRBJ2-1, with 7 bases identical to TRBD2. Germline assignment: CDR1 SSHAT and CDR2 FNYEAQ (reference sequence). With V trimmed by 5 bases and J by 6 bases, 10 bases remained unmatched. CDR3 size: 15 residues. In DNA form, the CDR3 reads TGTGCCAGCAGCGAGCTAGCGGTCTTAAGCAATGAGCAGTTCTTC. The encoded protein is CASSELAVLSNEQFF. Based on the CDR3 plus reference TRBV7-7 and TRBJ2-1, the full variable domain is GAGVSQSPRYKVTKRGQDVTLRCDPISSHATLYWYQQALGQGPEFLTYFNYEAQPDKSGLPSDRFSAERPEGSISTLTIQRTEQRDSAMYRCASSELAVLSNEQFFGPGTRLTVL.

The V and J genes are TRBV19 and TRBJ1-6, with 12 bases identical to TRBD1. CDR3 length: 15 residues. CDR1 is LNHDA, CDR2 SQIVND, per germline (reference sequence). V dropped 6 bases and J dropped 7; count of bases not matched to a gene: 4. The CDR3 spells CASRQGQGANSPLHF. The CDR3 DNA is TGTGCCAGTAGGCAGGGACAGGGGGCAAATTCACCCCTCCACTTT.

In this sample, this clone turned up a few times. The chain joins TRBV30 to TRBJ1-2; D might be TRBD1 (5 bases). The germline V gene encodes CDR1 GTSNPN and CDR2 SVGIG (reference sequence). Trimming took 1 base from V and 1 from J, leaving 13 bases between them. This CDR3 is built from 15 residues. The DNA for the CDR3 is TGTGCCTGGAGTGCGGTCTGGGGCCATAACTATGGCTACACCTTC. Translating it yields CAWSAVWGHNYGYTF.

V gene TRBV19 combines with J gene TRBJ2-2, with D perhaps TRBD2 (5 bases). V was clipped by 5 bases and J by 4 bases, with 23 bases between them. This CDR3 is built from 18 residues. Looked up from germline, CDR1 is LNHDA and CDR2 is SQIVND (reference sequence). The CDR3 DNA reads as TGTGCCAGTAGTCCTCCGGGATCCGAACTGGTGAGCACCGGGGAGCTGTTTTTT. It encodes CASSPPGSELVSTGELFF.

V is TRBV10-1 and J is TRBJ1-5, with a tentative D call TRBD1 (5 bases). Germline CDR1 is WNHNN and CDR2 is SYGVQD (reference sequence). CDR3 length: 15 residues. Trimming took off 3 bases at V and 6 bases at J, with 15 bases between the two ends. Here the CDR3 DNA reads TGCGCCAGCAGTGACAAAGGGCAGGGAGGTCAGCCCCAGCATTTT. The encoded protein is CASSDKGQGGQPQHF.

A single count supports this clone. The chain links TRBV5-3 to TRBJ1-6; TRBD1 agrees at 9 bases. TRBV5-3 is classed as an ORF, of uncertain function. The CDR3 totals 15 residues. After removal of 4 bases from V and 10 bases from J, the junction contained 9 bases not matched to a gene. The CDR3 loop reads CARSPCRTGVSPLHF. The CDR3 region has the DNA TGTGCCAGAAGCCCCTGTAGGACAGGGGTCTCACCCCTCCACTTT.

The genes are TRBV15 and TRBJ2-5, with 10 bases fitting TRBD2. This CDR3 spans 17 amino acids. The germline V gene encodes CDR1 LNHNV and CDR2 YYDKDF (reference sequence). V lost 8 bases, J lost 4 bases, and 16 bases stayed unmatched. The CDR3 DNA is TGTGCCACCGAGAATTGGACCGGGACTAGCGTCCCAGAGACCCAGTACTTC. This codes for CATENWTGTSVPETQYF.

V gene TRBV11-3 combines with J gene TRBJ2-5; 7 nucleotides align to TRBD1. Germline lookup yields CDR1 SGHNT and CDR2 YENEEA. V dropped 5 bases and J dropped 2; count of bases not matched to a gene: 11. The CDR3 covers 16 residues. The CDR3 spells CASSPDPTGIQETQYF. The CDR3 DNA follows: TGTGCCAGCAGCCCGGACCCGACAGGGATACAAGAGACCCAGTACTTC.

V and J are TRBV7-9 and TRBJ2-5; D may be TRBD1 (5 bases). This CDR3 has 14 residues. The V and J ends lost 5 bases and 0 bases respectively, with 10 bases between them. Per the germline V gene, CDR1 is SEHNR and CDR2 is FQNEAQ (reference sequence). The CDR3 bases are TGTGCCAGCAGCCAGACAGCTTACCAAGAGACCCAGTACTTC. This translates into CASSQTAYQETQYF. The full variable domain, completed using reference TRBV7-9 and TRBJ2-5, is DTGVSQNPRHKITKRGQNVTFRCDPISEHNRLYWYRQTLGQGPEFLTYFQNEAQLEKSRLLSDRFSAERPKGSFSTLEIQRTEQGDSAMYLCASSQTAYQETQYFGPGTRLLVL.

The chain carries TRBV5-1 and TRBJ2-3; D not resolved. Trimming stripped 1 base from V and 0 bases from J, with 9 bases between. Germline lookup yields CDR1 SGHRS and CDR2 YFSETQ. The CDR3 extends over 15 amino acids. The CDR3 DNA reads as TGCGCCAGCAGCTTGTCACAAATTAGCACAGATACGCAGTATTTT. This translates into CASSLSQISTDTQYF.

V and J are TRBV11-3 and TRBJ1-2; D not certain. CDR1 is SGHNT and CDR2 is YENEEA in the germline V gene. V lost 5 bases and J 4 bases, leaving 11 bases between the germline ends. This CDR3 region has 13 residues. CDR3 amino acids: CASSPPTGYGYTF. The CDR3 DNA follows: TGTGCCAGCAGCCCTCCGACGGGCTATGGCTACACCTTC.